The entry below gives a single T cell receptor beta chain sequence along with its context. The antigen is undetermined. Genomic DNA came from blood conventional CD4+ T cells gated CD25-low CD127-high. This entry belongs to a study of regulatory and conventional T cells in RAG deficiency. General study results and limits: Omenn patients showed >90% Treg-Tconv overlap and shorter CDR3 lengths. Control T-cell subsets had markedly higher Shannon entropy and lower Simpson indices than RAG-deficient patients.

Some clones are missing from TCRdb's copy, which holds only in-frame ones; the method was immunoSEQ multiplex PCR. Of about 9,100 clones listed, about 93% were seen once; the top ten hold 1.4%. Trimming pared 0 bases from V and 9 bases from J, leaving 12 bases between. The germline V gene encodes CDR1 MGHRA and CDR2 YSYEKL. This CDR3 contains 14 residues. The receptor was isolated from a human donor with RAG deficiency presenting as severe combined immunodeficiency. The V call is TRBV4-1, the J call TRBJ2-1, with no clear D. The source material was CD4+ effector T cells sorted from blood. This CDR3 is CASSQDILSFEQFF. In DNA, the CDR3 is TGCGCCAGCAGCCAAGACATTTTGAGTTTTGAGCAGTTCTTC.